The next 8 T cell receptor beta chains were all read from a single sample in a study of PD-L1 blockade in urothelial cancer. Using immunoSEQ multiplex PCR, the repertoire was profiled, and TCRdb retains in-frame clones only, with some absent. Among more than 95,000 clones listed, more than 75% were seen once. Time point noted: peripheral blood 6 weeks after treatment start. The sample consisted of PBMCs, taken around atezolizumab (anti-PD-L1) treatment. These receptors originate from a man in his forties or fifties with urothelial cancer.

This chain joins TRBV7-8 and TRBJ2-5; 11 positions agree with TRBD2. Germline CDR1 and CDR2: SGHVS and FQNEAQ. The CDR3 extends over 15 amino acids. Losses at the gene ends were 5 bases for V and 5 bases for J; bases not matched to a gene: 7. The CDR3 sequence is CASSVSGRARETQYF. The CDR3 DNA follows: TGTGCCAGCAGCGTTAGCGGGAGGGCCAGGGAGACCCAGTACTTC.

The chain carries TRBV7-2 and TRBJ2-7, with 7 bases identical to TRBD2. V lost 4 bases and J lost 3; bases outside the gene matches: 6. Germline V lookup: CDR1 SGHTA, CDR2 FQGNSA. The CDR3 sequence is 14 residues long. The CDR3 DNA follows: TGTGCCAGCAGCTCCAGATTAGCGGGCTACGAGCAGTACTTC. It encodes CASSSRLAGYEQYF.

The chain joins TRBV5-1 to TRBJ1-1; the D gene is possibly TRBD1 (6 bases). This CDR3 spans 15 amino acids. Germline CDR1 SGHRS, CDR2 YFSETQ. V was cut by 0 bases and J by 5 bases, with 14 bases left in between. The CDR3 DNA reads TGCGCCAGCAGCTTGGAGGGGGATAGGGGGACTGAAGCTTTCTTT. Protein: CASSLEGDRGTEAFF.

This rearrangement joins TRBV5-1 to TRBJ1-4; perhaps TRBD1 as D (6 bases). The CDR3 is made up of 15 amino acids. The V end was cut by 2 bases, the J end by 8 bases, with 16 bases between. Germline values: CDR1 SGHRS, CDR2 YFSETQ. Here the CDR3 reads CASSFTGSGDEKLFF. CDR3 bases: TGCGCCAGCAGCTTTACAGGGTCAGGAGACGAAAAACTGTTTTTT.

This sequence joins TRBV28 and TRBJ1-2; 9 bases align to TRBD1. The CDR3 extends over 14 amino acids. J was trimmed by 5 bases and V by 3 bases; bases with no gene match: 4. CDR1 is MDHEN and CDR2 is SYDVKM in the germline V gene. CDR3 nucleotides: TGTGCCAGCAGTTTCGGGGACAGGGTGTATGGCTACACCTTC. Encoded protein: CASSFGDRVYGYTF.

The chain joins TRBV27 to TRBJ2-7, with TRBD2 matching over 13 bases. Germline V gene sequence: CDR1 MNHEY, CDR2 SMNVEV (reference sequence). The CDR3 has 15 amino acids. Trimming cost V 4 bases and J 6 bases; bases outside gene matches: 6. The CDR3 DNA reads TGTGCCAGCAGTTCGGGACTAGCGGGAACCTCCGAGCAGTACTTC. It encodes CASSSGLAGTSEQYF.

This chain connects TRBV21-1 to TRBJ1-1; no DNA check was done on the table's D call, TRBD1. TRBV21-1 is tagged as a pseudogene. The CDR3 is made up of 15 amino acids. The CDR3 bases are TGTGCCAGCAGCAAAGGCCCCTCAGGGATTTCAGAAGCTTTCTTT. It encodes CASSKGPSGISEAFF.

This chain uses TRBV30 with TRBJ2-5; 9 bases are shared with TRBD2. The V segment lost 1 base and the J segment 2 bases; nucleotides outside the gene matches: 5. The CDR3 contains 15 residues. Germline lookup yields CDR1 GTSNPN and CDR2 SVGIG (reference sequence). The CDR3 protein is CAWSGAGGVQETQYF. The CDR3 nucleotides read TGTGCCTGGAGTGGGGCGGGGGGGGTTCAAGAGACCCAGTACTTC.